This TCR beta chain originates from a study of T cell responses to AZD1222 COVID-19 vaccine. As concerns this clone: Its antigen is unknown.

Trimming stripped 2 bases from V and 7 bases from J, with 20 bases between. This CDR3 region has 16 residues. Germline CDR1 MNHEY, CDR2 SMNVEV (reference sequence). TCRdb keeps only in-frame clones here, not all; method: immunoSEQ multiplex PCR. The repertoire holds approximately 110,000 clones, with 92% as singletons. General study results and limits: It was only after the peak T cell response that any repertoires were sampled. Spike-specific TCR repertoires showed rising breadth and depth after two AZD1222 doses. Among AZD1222 vaccinees, only five or six were seropositive at baseline.

This chain links TRBV27 with TRBJ1-2; D is perhaps TRBD1 (5 bases). The sample in question was peripheral blood, obtained on day 0 of AZD1222 vaccination. This sequence originates from an adult in good health. The CDR3 loop reads CASSLRGRDGSRGYTF. The CDR3 DNA sequence: TGTGCCAGCAGTTTACGGGGCAGGGATGGTTCTCGTGGCTACACCTTC.